What follows is one T cell receptor beta chain and its context. The record originates from a study of CD8 T cells in Susac syndrome. Germline lookup yields CDR1 MGHDK and CDR2 SYGVNS. The germline V and J ends were trimmed by 2 bases and 5 bases, with 12 bases remaining between them. There are 14 residues in the CDR3. From blood CD8+ and CD4+ T cells, the TCR beta chain was sequenced. TEMRA cells were FACS-enriched, unlike CD8+ and CD4+ T cells, which were negatively isolated. With random hexamers, roughly 0.45 to 1 ug RNA was reverse transcribed. Amplification of TCR beta CDR3 spanned 54 Vbeta and 13 Jbeta via immunoSEQ multiplex PCR. One entry per CDR3 protein, called by TCRdb with MiXCR from the immunoSEQ multiplex PCR reads. The sample lists 150,000 to 200,000 distinct CDR3 sequences; roughly 94% were seen once.

The sequence came from a human donor with multiple sclerosis. This chain links TRBV25-1 with TRBJ2-5; D gene unclear. Source material: CD4+ T cells from PBMCs. CDR3 sequence (DNA): TGTGCCAGCAGTGAAATAGCTTACGAGGAGACCCAGTACTTC. Translating gives CASSEIAYEETQYF.